These 9 T cell receptor beta chains were sequenced from one sample in a study of blood T cell repertoires in COVID-19. Data came from immunoSEQ multiplex PCR; TCRdb stores just in-frame clones and leaves some out. The table records about 210,000 clones, around 81% of them present only once. Source material: PBMCs or T cells enriched from blood (not recorded which). The receptors come from a woman aged 50 to 60 with acute COVID-19.

The gene calls are TRBV12-1 and TRBJ2-7; the DNA was not used to check the table's D call, TRBD2. TRBV12-1 counts as a pseudogene. There are 11 residues in the CDR3. Here the CDR3 reads CASSAAYEQYF. The DNA for the CDR3 is TGTGCCAGCAGCGCGGCCTACGAGCAGTACTTC.

The chain links TRBV4-3 to TRBJ1-4; D unclear. The CDR3 consists of 17 residues. Per germline, CDR1 LGHNA and CDR2 YSLEER. V dropped 0 bases and J dropped 4 bases, with 15 bases sitting between them. The CDR3 reads CASSQDYFRNSNEKLFF. CDR3 DNA sequence: TGCGCCAGCAGCCAAGATTATTTCAGGAACAGTAATGAAAAACTGTTTTTT.

The count of this clone is one. The V gene is TRBV28, the J gene TRBJ2-3; D might be TRBD1 (5 bases). CDR1 MDHEN and CDR2 SYDVKM come from the germline V gene. Trimming pared 5 bases from V and 0 bases from J, leaving 15 bases between. The CDR3 sequence is 16 residues long. CDR3 sequence (DNA): TGTGCCAGCAGTCTAACAGGCCTTTCTAGCACAGATACGCAGTATTTT. Translation: CASSLTGLSSTDTQYF.

The V gene is TRBV30, the J gene TRBJ2-1, with 7 bases identical to TRBD2. The CDR3 has 16 amino acids. The J segment lost 1 base and the V segment lost 7 bases, leaving 13 bases of the junction unmatched. The germline CDR1 and CDR2 sequences are GTSNPN and SVGIG (reference sequence). The CDR3 DNA follows: TGTGCCTTGACGGAGATGGGGAGGGGATCCTACAATGAGCAGTTCTTC. Protein sequence: CALTEMGRGSYNEQFF.

The chain uses TRBV4-3 and TRBJ2-3, with 9 bases identical to TRBD2. The V gene end was trimmed by 0 bases and the J gene end by 4 bases; junction bases not matched to a gene: 5. This CDR3 has 16 amino acids. Looked up from germline, CDR1 is LGHNA and CDR2 is YSLEER. This CDR3 is CASSQDVTSGPDTQYF. The CDR3 DNA follows: TGCGCCAGCAGCCAAGATGTGACTAGCGGCCCAGATACGCAGTATTTT.

The chain carries TRBV7-2 and TRBJ2-1; 10 bases match TRBD2. The CDR3 is made up of 17 amino acids. J gave up 2 bases and V 1 base, and 5 bases lay outside the gene matches. Germline CDR1 reads SGHTA; CDR2 reads FQGNSA. The CDR3 nucleotides are TGTGCCAGCAGCTTAGAGCCCAGCGGGGGGGCCTACAATGAGCAGTTCTTC. Residues: CASSLEPSGGAYNEQFF.

The rearrangement uses TRBV6-2 or TRBV6-3 and TRBJ2-5, with D perhaps matching TRBD2 (6 bases). Germline V gene data show CDR1 as MNHEY and CDR2 as SVGEGT. Trimming removed 7 bases at V and 7 bases at J, with 19 bases between. This CDR3 has 14 residues. The CDR3 nucleotides are TGTGCCAGCATCCCCGGGACTCCTTCTGGGACCCAGTACTTC. Its protein product is CASIPGTPSGTQYF.

The V call is TRBV11-3, the J call TRBJ2-2, with a possible D match to TRBD1 (6 bases). There are 15 residues in the CDR3. Trimming cost V 5 bases and J 2 bases, with 12 bases left between them. Germline V lookup: CDR1 SGHNT, CDR2 YENEEA. CDR3 amino acids: CASSQDRFNTGELFF. CDR3 in DNA: TGTGCCAGCAGCCAGGACAGATTCAACACCGGGGAGCTGTTTTTT.

With respect to this clone: Other nucleotide sequences in the sample specify the same CDR3. The J gene is TRBJ2-5, the V gene TRBV28; D gene unclear. Trimming took 6 bases from V and 5 from J, leaving 7 bases between them. The V gene's germline CDR1 is MDHEN and CDR2 SYDVKM. The CDR3 length is 11 residues. The CDR3 DNA is TGTGCCAGCAGCTCCCAGGAGACCCAGTACTTC. Its translation is CASSSQETQYF.